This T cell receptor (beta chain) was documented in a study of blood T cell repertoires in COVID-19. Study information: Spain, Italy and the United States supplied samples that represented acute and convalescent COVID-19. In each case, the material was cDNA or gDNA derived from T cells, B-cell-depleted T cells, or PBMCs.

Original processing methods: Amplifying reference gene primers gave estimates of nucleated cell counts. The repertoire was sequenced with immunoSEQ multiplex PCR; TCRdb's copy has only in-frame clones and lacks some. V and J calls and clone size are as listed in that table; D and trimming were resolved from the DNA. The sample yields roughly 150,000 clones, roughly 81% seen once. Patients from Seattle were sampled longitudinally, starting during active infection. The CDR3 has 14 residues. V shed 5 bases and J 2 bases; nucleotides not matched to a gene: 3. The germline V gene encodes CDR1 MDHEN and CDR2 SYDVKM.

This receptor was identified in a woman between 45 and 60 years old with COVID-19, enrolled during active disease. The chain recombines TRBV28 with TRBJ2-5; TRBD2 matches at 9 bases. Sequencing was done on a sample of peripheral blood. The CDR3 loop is CASSVAGAQETQYF. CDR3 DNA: TGTGCCAGCAGTGTAGCGGGGGCACAAGAGACCCAGTACTTC.